Each of the 13 T cell receptor beta chains below was sequenced from the same sample in a study of PD-1 blockade in classical Hodgkin lymphoma. Measured with immunoSEQ multiplex PCR; TCRdb has only the in-frame clones, and not every one. The repertoire holds approximately 22,000 clones, with roughly 75% as singletons. Each patient relapsed following autologous stem cell transplantation, and prior brentuximab vedotin exposure differed. This specimen consisted of peripheral blood mononuclear cells (PBMCs), obtained before the second cycle of nivolumab. The receptor source for this set is a human donor with classical Hodgkin lymphoma.

The CDR3 region has the DNA TGTGCCAGCAGCTTAGTGGCGCTAGCGGGAGGGCAAGAGACCCAGTACTTC. Translating gives CASSLVALAGGQETQYF. V gene TRBV7-2 combines with J gene TRBJ2-5; 12 nucleotides match TRBD2. The V gene end was trimmed by 1 base and the J gene end by 2 bases; junction bases not matched to a gene: 5. This CDR3 has 17 residues. Germline loops: CDR1 SGHTA, CDR2 FQGNSA.

This clone was recorded a few times. V is TRBV11-2 and J is TRBJ2-2, with D unresolved. V was pared by 2 bases and J by 6 bases, with 10 bases between. Germline V gene data show CDR1 as SGHAT and CDR2 as FQNNGV. CDR3 size: 14 residues. CDR3 nucleotides: TGTGCCAGCAGCTTATACAGAGGAGCCGGGGAGCTGTTTTTT. It is translated as CASSLYRGAGELFF. Drawing the rest from reference TRBV11-2 and TRBJ2-2, the complete variable domain is EAGVAQSPRYKIIEKRQSVAFWCNPISGHATLYWYQQILGQGPKLLIQFQNNGVVDDSQLPKDRFSAERLKGVDSTLKIQPAKLEDSAVYLCASSLYRGAGELFFGEGSRLTVL.

The genes are TRBV29-1 and TRBJ1-4; TRBD1 might be the D (6 bases). V lost 0 bases, J lost 12 bases, and 11 bases lay in between. The germline gives CDR1 SQVTM, CDR2 ANQGSEA. The CDR3 consists of 12 residues. DNA for the CDR3: TGCAGCGTTGAAGATCCCGGGGGGCAACTGTTTTTT. Amino acids: CSVEDPGGQLFF.

CDR3 amino acids: CASSLSIHPSYEQYF. The CDR3 bases are TGTGCCAGCAGTTTATCGATACACCCCTCCTACGAGCAGTACTTC. The J gene is TRBJ2-7, the V gene TRBV27; D unresolved. This CDR3 spans 15 amino acids. Germline V gene data show CDR1 as MNHEY and CDR2 as SMNVEV (reference sequence). Trimming left V 0 bases short and J 0 bases short, with 9 bases between.

The chain links TRBV10-2 to TRBJ2-7; 9 bases agree with TRBD1. Losses at the gene ends were 9 bases for V and 2 bases for J; bases not matched to a gene: 8. The CDR3 has 14 amino acids. Per germline, CDR1 WSHSY and CDR2 SAAADI. CDR3 in amino acids: CASRPGQGPYEQYF. Here the CDR3 DNA reads TGCGCCAGTAGGCCGGGACAGGGCCCCTACGAGCAGTACTTC.

The chain links TRBV25-1 to TRBJ1-2, with TRBD1 matching 7 bases. J lost 3 bases, V lost 4 bases, and 8 bases had no gene match. Germline V gene lookup returns CDR1 MGHDK and CDR2 SYGVNS. The CDR3 length is 15 residues. The CDR3 sequence is CASSAQTGTHYGYTF. CDR3 in DNA: TGTGCCAGCAGTGCCCAGACAGGGACACACTATGGCTACACCTTC.

This clone was found once. The CDR3 here is CASSPVLYEQYF. DNA for the CDR3: TGTGCCAGCTCACCCGTCCTCTACGAGCAGTACTTC. V gene TRBV18 combines with J gene TRBJ2-7; D call uncertain. The germline CDR1 and CDR2 sequences are KGHSH and LQKENI. V dropped 3 bases and J dropped 3 bases, with 6 bases sitting between them. The CDR3 runs 12 residues.

This clone has just one count. V and J are TRBV6-5 and TRBJ1-1, with a possible D match to TRBD1 (6 bases). This CDR3 comprises 13 residues. The germline CDR1 and CDR2 sequences are MNHEY and SVGAGI. The V and J ends lost 4 bases and 5 bases respectively, with 11 bases between them. The CDR3 sequence: CASSSSGATEAFF. For the CDR3, the DNA is TGTGCCAGCAGTTCGTCAGGGGCAACTGAAGCTTTCTTT.

The J gene is TRBJ2-1, the V gene TRBV7-2; D possibly uses TRBD1 or TRBD2 (5 bases each). CDR1 is SGHTA, CDR2 FQGNSA, per germline. The CDR3 is 15 amino acids. Trimming shortened V by 0 bases and J by 2 bases, and 8 bases separated the two germline ends. CDR3 sequence: CASSLASGPYNEQFF. DNA of the CDR3: TGTGCCAGCAGCTTAGCGTCGGGACCCTACAATGAGCAGTTCTTC.

The rearrangement links TRBV6-1 to TRBJ2-7; 8 positions match TRBD1. V dropped 2 bases and J dropped 1; count of bases not matched to a gene: 10. This CDR3 comprises 17 residues. The germline CDR1 and CDR2 sequences are MNHNS and SASEGT. The CDR3 coding sequence is TGTGCCAGCAGTGAATGGTACGGACAGGGAGCGTCCTACGAGCAGTACTTC. It is translated as CASSEWYGQGASYEQYF.

The rearrangement links TRBV7-2 to TRBJ2-7; TRBD2 aligns across 10 bases. CDR3 length equals 15 residues. From germline, CDR1 is SGHTA and CDR2 FQGNSA. Trimming at V came to 4 bases and at J to 3 bases, leaving 6 bases not matched to a gene. CDR3 protein: CASSSQGLANYEQYF. CDR3 DNA: TGTGCCAGCAGCTCGCAGGGACTAGCGAACTACGAGCAGTACTTC.

The CDR3 DNA sequence: TGTGCCAGCTCACCTTTCAGAAACACCGGGGAGCTGTTTTTT. This sequence encodes CASSPFRNTGELFF. The genes are TRBV18 and TRBJ2-2; D not resolved. The CDR3 is 14 residues long. CDR1 and CDR2 from the germline V gene are KGHSH and LQKENI. V gave up 3 bases and J gave up 2 bases, with 7 bases separating them. Together with reference TRBV18 and TRBJ2-2, the CDR3 gives the full variable domain: NAGVMQNPRHLVRRRGQEARLRCSPMKGHSHVYWYRQLPEEGLKFMVYLQKENIIDESGMPKERFSAEFPKEGPSILRIQQVVRGDSAAYFCASSPFRNTGELFFGEGSRLTVL.

The chain combines TRBV2 with TRBJ1-4; 8 bases fit TRBD1. The germline CDR1 and CDR2 sequences are SNHLY and FYNNEI. The trim removed 6 bases at V and 4 bases at J, leaving 4 bases unmatched. This CDR3 is built from 14 residues. The CDR3 protein is CASRTGAGNEKLFF. The DNA for the CDR3 is TGTGCCAGCAGGACAGGGGCCGGTAATGAAAAACTGTTTTTT.